This T cell receptor beta chain was observed in a study of T cell repertoires in aging, cancer and after chemotherapy. Study summary: Donors were grouped into six age bands spanning 30 or younger through 70 or older. The study's findings and limits: Age-matched healthy donors had significantly more diverse, less clonal blood TCR repertoires than untreated cancer patients. In each cancer cohort, median generation probability increased across chemotherapy, suggesting thymic output rebounded. Healthy donors lost TCR diversity with age mainly through richness, cancer patients through richness and evenness.

TCR beta rearrangements were amplified from peripheral blood genomic DNA. The CDR3 consists of 13 residues. Germline V gene lookup returns CDR1 PRHDT and CDR2 FYEKMQ (reference sequence). V lost 4 bases to trimming and J lost 5 bases; unmatched junction nucleotides: 3. Multiplex touch-down PCR with TRB-A/B primers amplified rearranged V-D-J TRB sequences. TCRdb passed the multiplex PCR reads through MiXCR, listing each CDR3 protein once. Of 2,000 or so distinct CDR3 sequences listed, around 20% are singletons. This clonotype is labeled large (0.1 to 1%). Its specificity is not known. This chain connects TRBV13 to TRBJ2-3, with TRBD2 matching over 7 bases. The TCR sequence derives from a human donor with a solid tumor. Input material: blood. The CDR3 DNA follows: TGTGCCAGCAGCTCAGGACTAGGAGATACGCAGTATTTT. Translating it yields CASSSGLGDTQYF.